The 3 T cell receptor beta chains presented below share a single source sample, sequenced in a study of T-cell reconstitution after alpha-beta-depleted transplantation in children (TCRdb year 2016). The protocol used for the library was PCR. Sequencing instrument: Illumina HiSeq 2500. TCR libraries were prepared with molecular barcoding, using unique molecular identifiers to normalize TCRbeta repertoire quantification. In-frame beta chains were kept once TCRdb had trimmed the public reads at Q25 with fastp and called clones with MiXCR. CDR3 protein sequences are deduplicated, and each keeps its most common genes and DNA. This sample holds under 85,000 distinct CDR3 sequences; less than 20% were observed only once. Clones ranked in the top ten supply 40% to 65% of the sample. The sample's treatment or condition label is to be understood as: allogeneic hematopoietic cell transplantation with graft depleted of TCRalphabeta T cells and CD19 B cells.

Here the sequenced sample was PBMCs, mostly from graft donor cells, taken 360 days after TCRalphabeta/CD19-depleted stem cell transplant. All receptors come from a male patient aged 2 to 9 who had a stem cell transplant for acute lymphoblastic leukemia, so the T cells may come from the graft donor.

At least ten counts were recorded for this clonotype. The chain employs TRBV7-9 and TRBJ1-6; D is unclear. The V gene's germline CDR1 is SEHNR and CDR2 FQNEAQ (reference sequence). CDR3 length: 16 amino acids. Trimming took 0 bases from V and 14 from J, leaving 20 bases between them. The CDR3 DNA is TGTGCCAGCAGCTTAGCTCGCTACCAGATCCGGGCCTCCCTCCACTTT. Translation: CASSLARYQIRASLHF.

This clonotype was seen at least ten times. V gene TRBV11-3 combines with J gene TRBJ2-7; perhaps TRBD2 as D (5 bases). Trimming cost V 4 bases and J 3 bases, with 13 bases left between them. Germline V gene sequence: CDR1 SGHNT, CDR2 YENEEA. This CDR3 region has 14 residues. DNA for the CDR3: TGTGCCAGCAGCTCGGACTTCCGAGGCTACGAGCAGTACTTC. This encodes CASSSDFRGYEQYF.

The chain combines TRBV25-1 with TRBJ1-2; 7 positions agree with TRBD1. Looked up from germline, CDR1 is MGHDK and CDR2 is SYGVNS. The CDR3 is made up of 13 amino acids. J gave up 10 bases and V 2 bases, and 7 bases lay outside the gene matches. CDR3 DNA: TGTGCCAGCAGTGAAATGACAGGGCACGACTACACCTTC. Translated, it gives CASSEMTGHDYTF.